This TCR beta chain was identified in a study of shared clonotypes between healthy human individuals. Losses at the gene ends were 6 bases for V and 1 base for J; bases not matched to a gene: 15. The CDR3 is made up of 18 amino acids. CDR1 is MDHEN, CDR2 SYDVKM, per germline. General observations from the study: Estimated richness values were generally larger in naive subsets than in memory subsets. Clonotypes which were not shared had lower generation probabilities than clonotypes that all four donors shared. Rarefaction showed that sequencing of sorted subsets was incomplete (despite large depth).

When replicate PCRs were run on sorted subsets, they used about 200 ng DNA, some 30,000 T cell genomes. Libraries were prepared by immunoSEQ multiplex PCR; TCRdb keeps only in-frame clonotypes and omits some of them. The data show 2 million to 2.5 million clones, approximately 94% seen once. This clone appeared a single time. Its cognate antigen is unknown. The sequenced sample consisted of naive CD4+ T cells sorted from blood. Stated subset: CD45RA+ positively selected. This TCR was recovered from a man younger than 35 in good health. The V gene is TRBV28, the J gene TRBJ2-7, with 10 bases identical to TRBD2. The CDR3 sequence: CASSPTSGEPKSSYEQYF. CDR3 nucleotides: TGTGCCAGCAGCCCAACTAGCGGGGAACCCAAGAGTTCCTACGAGCAGTACTTC.